Listed below are T cell receptor beta chains from one sample, sequenced in a study of blood T cells in healthy people across ages. TCRdb re-called the 5' RACE reads through MiXCR, storing one row per CDR3 protein. This table holds around 990,000 distinct CDR3 sequences, 35% to 40% found once. Material: blood. All receptors come from a man aged 18 to 35 in good health. Both conserved end residues are part of each CDR3. Fields, in order: J gene, clone size, V gene, D gene, CDR3 DNA, CDR3 protein. D genes are given only for firm matches. Size tells how often a clone was seen (once, few, many) or the class of an expanded clone, and some rows leave it out.

j_gene: TRBJ1-6; abundance: NA; v_gene: TRBV7-9; d_gene: NA; CDR3nt: TGTGCCAGCAGTCTGGGGGACTTTCCCCTCCACTTT; CDR3aa: CASSLGDFPLHF
j_gene: TRBJ2-5; abundance: once; v_gene: TRBV12-3/TRBV12-4; d_gene: TRBD2; CDR3nt: TGTGCCAGCAGTTCAAGCGGGGGGATAGTCAATGAGCAGTACTTC; CDR3aa: CASSSSGGIVNEQYF
j_gene: TRBJ1-2; abundance: NA; v_gene: TRBV7-9; d_gene: NA; CDR3nt: TGTGCCAGCAGCTTAAATCAGGGAGGCAATGGCTTCACCTTC; CDR3aa: CASSLNQGGNGFTF
j_gene: TRBJ1-2; abundance: NA; v_gene: TRBV19; d_gene: TRBD1; CDR3nt: TGTGCCAGTGCGCCGGCAGGGGGTACTAACTATGGCTACACCTTC; CDR3aa: CASAPAGGTNYGYTF
j_gene: TRBJ2-2; abundance: many; v_gene: TRBV27; d_gene: NA; CDR3nt: TGTGCCAGCAGTTTTGGGGGCACCGGGGAGCTGTTTTTT; CDR3aa: CASSFGGTGELFF
j_gene: TRBJ2-5; abundance: NA; v_gene: TRBV9; d_gene: TRBD2; CDR3nt: TGTGCCAGCAGCGGTGGGACTAGCGGAGAGACCCAGTACTTC; CDR3aa: CASSGGTSGETQYF
j_gene: TRBJ1-1; abundance: NA; v_gene: TRBV6-5; d_gene: TRBD1; CDR3nt: TGTGCCAGCAGGCGGGACAGCGAGAACACTGAAGCTTTCTTT; CDR3aa: CASRRDSENTEAFF
j_gene: TRBJ2-1; abundance: NA; v_gene: TRBV4-2; d_gene: NA; CDR3nt: TGTGCCAGCAGCCAAGAAGGAGAAGCTCACTACAATGAGCAGTTCTTC; CDR3aa: CASSQEGEAHYNEQFF
j_gene: TRBJ1-5; abundance: NA; v_gene: TRBV7-8; d_gene: NA; CDR3nt: TGTGCCAGCAGCTTCGGCGTGCTGGGCAGGGGCTATCAGCCCCAGCATTTT; CDR3aa: CASSFGVLGRGYQPQHF
j_gene: TRBJ2-1; abundance: NA; v_gene: TRBV7-3; d_gene: NA; CDR3nt: TGTGCCAGCAGCTTAATGGGGGGCCGACACAATGAGCAGTTCTTC; CDR3aa: CASSLMGGRHNEQFF
j_gene: TRBJ1-6; abundance: once; v_gene: TRBV10-3; d_gene: NA; CDR3nt: TGTGCCATAGGTAGTTCACCCCTCCACTTT; CDR3aa: CAIGSSPLHF
j_gene: TRBJ1-1; abundance: NA; v_gene: TRBV6-5; d_gene: NA; CDR3nt: TGTGCCAGCAGTTACTCTTACGGGGAGGGGACTGAAGCTTTCTTT; CDR3aa: CASSYSYGEGTEAFF
j_gene: TRBJ1-2; abundance: NA; v_gene: TRBV6-6; d_gene: TRBD1; CDR3nt: TGTGCCAGCAGTACGGGGACAGGGAGTGTCTATGGCTACACCTTC; CDR3aa: CASSTGTGSVYGYTF